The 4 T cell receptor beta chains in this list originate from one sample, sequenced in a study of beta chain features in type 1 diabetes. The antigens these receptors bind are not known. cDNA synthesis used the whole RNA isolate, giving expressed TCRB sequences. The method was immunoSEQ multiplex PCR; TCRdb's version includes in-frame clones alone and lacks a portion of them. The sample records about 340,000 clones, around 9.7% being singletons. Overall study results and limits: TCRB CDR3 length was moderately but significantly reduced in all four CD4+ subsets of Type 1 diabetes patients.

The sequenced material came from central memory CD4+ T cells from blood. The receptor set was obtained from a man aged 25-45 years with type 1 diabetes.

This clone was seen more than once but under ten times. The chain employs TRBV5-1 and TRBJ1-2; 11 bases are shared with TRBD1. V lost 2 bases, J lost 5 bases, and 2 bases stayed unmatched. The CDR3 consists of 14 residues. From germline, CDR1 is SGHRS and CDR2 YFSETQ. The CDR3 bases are TGCGCCAGCAGCTTCGGACAGGGGGCGTATGGCTACACCTTC. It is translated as CASSFGQGAYGYTF.

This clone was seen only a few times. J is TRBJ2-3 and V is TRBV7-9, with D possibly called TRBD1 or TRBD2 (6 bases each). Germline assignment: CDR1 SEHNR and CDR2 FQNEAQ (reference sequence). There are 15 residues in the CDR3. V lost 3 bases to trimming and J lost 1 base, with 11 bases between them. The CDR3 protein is CASSLTGAGTDTQYF. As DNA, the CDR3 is TGTGCCAGCAGCTTGACGGGGGCCGGCACAGATACGCAGTATTTT.

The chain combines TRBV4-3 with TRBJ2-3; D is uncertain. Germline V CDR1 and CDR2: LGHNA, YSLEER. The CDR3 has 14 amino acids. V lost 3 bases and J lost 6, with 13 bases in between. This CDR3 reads CASSQRPRSDTQYF. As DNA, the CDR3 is TGCGCCAGCAGCCAGAGGCCTAGAAGCGATACGCAGTATTTT.

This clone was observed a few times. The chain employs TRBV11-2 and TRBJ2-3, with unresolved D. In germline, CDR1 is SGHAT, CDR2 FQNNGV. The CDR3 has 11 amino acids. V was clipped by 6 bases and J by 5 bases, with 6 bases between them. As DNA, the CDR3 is TGTGCCAGCAGTTCCTTAGATACGCAGTATTTT. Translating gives CASSSLDTQYF.